This T cell receptor beta chain was recorded in a study of T-cell reconstitution after alpha-beta-depleted transplantation in children. Preparation of the TCRbeta library involved a method that used unique molecular identifiers. Via MiXCR, TCRdb re-called the PCR reads, giving one row per CDR3 protein. This table holds around 400,000 distinct CDR3 sequences, roughly 21% found once. There are 19 residues in the CDR3. Per germline, CDR1 SGHAT and CDR2 FQNNGV. Trimming took 4 bases from V and 3 from J; bases not matched to a gene: 20. This clonotype was seen many times. Here the sequenced sample was PBMCs from the stem cell graft donor, taken from the stem cell graft. The chain links TRBV11-2 to TRBJ2-5, with 7 bases aligning to TRBD2. This receptor was identified in a human donor who donated a stem cell graft to a child with acute myeloid leukemia. The CDR3 region is CASSYERKRLARVEETQYF. CDR3 nucleotide sequence: TGTGCCAGCAGCTACGAGAGGAAAAGACTAGCTCGGGTGGAAGAGACCCAGTACTTC.